Listed below are T cell receptor beta chains from one sample, sequenced in a study of blood T cell repertoires in COVID-19. Data came from immunoSEQ multiplex PCR; TCRdb stores just in-frame clones and leaves some out. This table holds about 26,000 clones, approximately 64% found once. The sequencing input was peripheral blood. The source of these receptors is a man between 60 and 70 years old with active or convalescent COVID-19. Both conserved end residues are trimmed from each CDR3.

J gene,V gene,CDR3 protein
TRBJ1-4,TRBV19,ASSIQGTNEKLF
TRBJ2-1,TRBV7-6,ASSLVVFSGAGEQF
TRBJ1-5,TRBV2,ASLRGGTGNQPQH
TRBJ1-6,TRBV18,ASSPRGQWSSYNSPLH
TRBJ2-7,TRBV6-5,ASRRGPSSYEQY
TRBJ1-2,TRBV29-1,SVGGTAGNYGYT
TRBJ1-4,TRBV19,ASNDPGQGSEKLF
TRBJ1-3,TRBV19,ASSPPGAGNTIY
TRBJ2-1,TRBV5-1,ASAAKQVNNEQF
TRBJ2-1,TRBV18,ASSPLGLAGNNEQF
TRBJ2-7,TRBV15,ATSRDYFDAGESSYEQY
TRBJ1-2,TRBV11-3,ASSSLTDYGYT
TRBJ1-1,TRBV25-1,ASSESVTRGAF
TRBJ2-7,TRBV18,ASSPPRAAYEQY
TRBJ2-1,TRBV7-8,ASSLGQQPMSSYNEQF
TRBJ2-1,TRBV19,ASKTTGYYNEQF
TRBJ1-3,TRBV2,ASRPIPGQGLGNTIY
TRBJ2-7,TRBV11-2,ASSHTRIGQY
TRBJ1-1,TRBV28,ATQMTGGWRAF
TRBJ2-1,TRBV25-1,ASSDPSRNEQF
TRBJ1-3,TRBV19,ASKQISGNTIY
TRBJ2-7,TRBV19,ASSDRGVSEQY
TRBJ2-7,TRBV27,ASSTGTFGLYEQY
TRBJ2-1,TRBV28,ASTPGGGNGGEQF
TRBJ1-4,TRBV18,ASSIMGGTGNEKLF
TRBJ1-6,TRBV7-8,ASSKAGTGAVKSPLH
TRBJ2-7,TRBV7-6,ASSSYSGNSYEQY
TRBJ2-2,TRBV5-4,ASSFGGPTGELF
TRBJ2-5,TRBV19,ASSKTGWETQY
TRBJ2-1,TRBV5-6,ASSLDGGRNEQF
TRBJ2-5,TRBV5-1,ASSLESGRGGTQY
TRBJ2-5,TRBV18,ASSPRSEQETQY
TRBJ1-5,TRBV2,ASRGQGAVEGQPQH
TRBJ1-1,TRBV4-1,ASSQNLRGEAF
TRBJ1-1,TRBV6-6,ASSPRGQGPATGSEAF
TRBJ1-1,TRBV5-5,ASRQDWNTEAF
TRBJ1-2,TRBV6-1,ASSDGRTGTYGYT
TRBJ2-5,TRBV6-5,ASSLRQETQY
TRBJ1-3,TRBV4-1,ASSQEPGFRAYSGNTIY
TRBJ2-5,TRBV5-1,ASSLDTSRPETQY
TRBJ1-2,TRBV6-5,ASRVQLQGDYGYT
TRBJ1-2,TRBV5-5,ASSTRERRPDGYT
TRBJ1-2,TRBV19,ASSTTGVGNYGYT
TRBJ1-1,TRBV28,ASGSLPRGTEAF
TRBJ2-7,TRBV19,ASSIEGGNYEQY
TRBJ2-2,TRBV5-4,ASSLKGVNTGELF
TRBJ1-2,TRBV9,ASSVGQGGNGYT
TRBJ1-1,TRBV3-1/TRBV3-2,ASSTGLVNTEAF
TRBJ2-2,TRBV2,ASTKGGTSGRIVTGELF
TRBJ1-1,TRBV6-1,ASYGLNTEAF
TRBJ2-1,TRBV4-1,ASSPQVVNEQF
TRBJ2-2,TRBV19,ASRLGLAGGPTGELF
TRBJ2-7,TRBV7-9,ASSLVAGGYEQY